The entry below describes one T cell receptor beta chain. Its antigen remains unknown. This specimen includes other DNA sequences encoding the same CDR3. The table came from immunoSEQ multiplex PCR; TCRdb's copy has only in-frame clones and leaves some out. Of about 8,500 clones in the sample, 70% to 90% were seen once. This record comes from a study of regulatory and conventional T cells in RAG deficiency. Study-wide findings and caveats: Patient subsets had shorter CDR3s; Omenn Treg-Tconv overlap exceeded 85%. These Omenn syndrome Treg sorts may hold peripherally activated cells instead. Treg unique TCR beta sequences were about 110-fold fewer in Omenn syndrome and CID/AS patients than controls.

V was clipped by 2 bases and J by 4 bases; unmatched bases: 2. This CDR3 is built from 14 residues. CDR1 and CDR2 from the germline V gene are SGHRS and YFSETQ. The data also belong to a second study, concerning regulatory T cells. This second study says: Primers: 52 TRBV forward and 13 TRBJ reverse. Regulatory T cells showed the strongest V-J pair restriction and V/J gene skewing among patient repertoires.

Sequencing used CD8+ T cells sorted from blood. The V and J genes are TRBV5-1 and TRBJ2-1; 8 bases are a match to TRBD1. The TCR comes from a human donor in good health. Written as DNA, the CDR3 is TGCGCCAGCAGCTTAACAGGGGGTTACAATGAGCAGTTCTTC. Translating it yields CASSLTGGYNEQFF. Variable domain in full (rest from reference TRBV5-1 and TRBJ2-1): KAGVTQTPRYLIKTRGQQVTLSCSPISGHRSVSWYQQTPGQGLQFLFEYFSETQRNKGNFPGRFSGRQFSNSRSEMNVSTLELGDSALYLCASSLTGGYNEQFFGPGTRLTVL.